This T cell receptor (beta chain) was captured in a study of technical replicates of blood from a few donors. CDR3 size: 15 residues. Germline V gene lookup returns CDR1 MNHEY and CDR2 SVGAGI. Trimming took off 2 bases at V and 9 bases at J, with 17 bases between the two ends. Libraries were prepared by immunoSEQ multiplex PCR; TCRdb keeps only in-frame clonotypes and omits some of them. This repertoire shows roughly 57,000 clones, about 95% found once; its top ten account for about 3%. The TCR sequence derives from a human donor in good health. Some clones in this sample may be carry-over from other donors' samples. Sequenced: PBMCs. The chain is built from TRBV6-5 and TRBJ2-1; possibly TRBD1 for D (5 bases). CDR3 nucleotides: TGTGCCAGCAGTTACGCGCCAGGAAGGCAGGGTGAGCAGTTCTTC. Protein sequence: CASSYAPGRQGEQFF.